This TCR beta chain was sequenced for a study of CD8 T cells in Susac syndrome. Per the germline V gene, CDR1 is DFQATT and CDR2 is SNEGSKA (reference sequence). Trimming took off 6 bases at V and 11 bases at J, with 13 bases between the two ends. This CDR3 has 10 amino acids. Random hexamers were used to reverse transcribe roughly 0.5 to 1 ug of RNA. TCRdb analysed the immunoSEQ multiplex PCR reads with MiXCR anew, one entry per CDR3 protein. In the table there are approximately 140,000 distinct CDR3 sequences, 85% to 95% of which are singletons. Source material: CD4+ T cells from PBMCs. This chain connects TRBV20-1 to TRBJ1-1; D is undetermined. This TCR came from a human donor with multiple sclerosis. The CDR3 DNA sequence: TGCAGTGCCCGACGGGATGACGCTTTCTTT. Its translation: CSARRDDAFF.